This TCR beta chain was profiled in a study of Graves' ophthalmopathy and Graves' hyperthyroidism (dated by TCRdb to 2017 to 2018). For the wider study: Peripheral blood samples were taken at the time of initial diagnosis, before any treatment was given. TCR beta repertoire signatures were used to distinguish Graves' ophthalmopathy from Graves' hyperthyroidism and to predict progression to ophthalmopathy. In total, approximately 130 blood samples were TCR-sequenced: around 42 ophthalmopathy, about 75 hyperthyroidism and approximately 17 hyperthyroidism-to-ophthalmopathy patients. To explore V-J signatures distinguishing ophthalmopathy from hyperthyroidism, a discovery set of 100 patients (roughly 45 ophthalmopathy, roughly 55 stable hyperthyroidism) was enrolled. For independent validation, a separate cohort was made up of 18 hyperthyroidism patients plus 17 patients who later progressed from hyperthyroidism to ophthalmopathy. In more than five hyperthyroidism patients, T-cell repertoires of thyroid tissue and blood were compared. Following sample collection, hyperthyroidism patients were given methimazole at a starting dose of 30 mg daily, and ophthalmopathy patients were given high-dose intravenous methylprednisolone. The 75 to 100 discovery patients were randomly split 7:3 into training and test sets. Broader findings and caveats from the paper: The 13-signature model separated ophthalmopathy from stable hyperthyroidism with approximately 88% sensitivity and 81.08% specificity in cross-validation, and 80%/75% in the test set. In validation, the model predicted ophthalmopathy progression with more than 70% sensitivity and approximately 75% specificity; more than ten predicted patients were CT-confirmed with GO in a median of approximately six months. Sample size was not predetermined statistically, and investigators were not blinded to group allocation. Most expanded thyroid clonotypes with a frequency above 0.001 also appeared in blood, which suggests that blood repertoires may reflect the immune response in the thyroid.

A patient counted as having stable hyperthyroidism if there was no progression to ophthalmopathy within 18 months of follow-up. Hyperthyroidism patients were newly diagnosed, were aged 18 to 65 years, and had a disease duration under 2 months. Patients were excluded if they had other autoimmune diseases, uncontrolled infections, pregnancy or lactation. Clinical symptoms, serum thyroxine, TRAb, thyroid ultrasound and orbital computed tomography formed the basis of the diagnosis. PBMCs were isolated from around 10 ml of fresh peripheral blood by Ficoll-Paque density gradient centrifugation. Total RNA was extracted with Trizol reagent and quality-checked on an Agilent 2100 Bioanalyzer. CDR1 and CDR2 are drawn from the germline V gene: KGHSH, LQKENI. Its CDR3 holds 11 amino acids, cysteine through phenylalanine. Of all the DNA, just the CDR3 is kept, 33 bases in frame from base 1. For repertoire sequencing, the TCR beta CDR3 regions were amplified from RNA transcripts. The first round of RT-PCR was done with HTBI primers and the Qiagen OneStep RT-PCR kit, and was followed by a second round of multiplex PCR, then size selection and purification. Libraries were sequenced on an Illumina HiSeq2000 using paired-end 100 bp reads. In the source study's methods: SOAPnuke was used to process the reads, throwing out any read that had adapters, had uncalled bases, had a mean Phred below 15, or lacked an exact constant-primer or identifier match. COPE v1.2.5 was used to merge high-quality paired reads. Unique nucleotide sequences were defined as clonotypes and aligned to IMGT TRB V, D and J references using MiTCR v1.1. Only V-J combinations with frequency above 0.0001 were analysed, covering about 99% of repertoires. For each V-J combination, a TCR clonal expansion and chaos score was defined as F50 clonal expansion divided by the chaos observed in the TCRdist matrix. Welch's t-statistics and random forest were used to reduce features to some 13 V-J combinations, which were fed into a naive Bayes classifier. The Morisita-Horn index was used to measure how similar the thyroid and blood repertoires were. TCRdb itself trimmed the public reads at Q25 with fastp, ran MiXCR and retained productive beta chains. Every entry covers one CDR3 protein and lists the most common genes and DNA from its rows. The V and J calls reflect TCRdb's pipeline rather than the authors' work. The sample records hundreds of thousands of distinct CDR3 sequences, about 24% of which are singletons. Of the sample, about 6.6% is held by the ten largest clones.

This clonotype was counted only a few times. The antigen it binds to is not known. Sequence at one end of the junction differs from germline and may be a read error. This clonotype was obtained from a woman aged 18-29 years with stable Graves' hyperthyroidism. Some clones in this sample may be carry-over from other donors' samples. Donor details come from another sample of the same person, matched by shared clones. Sequencing was done on a sample of peripheral blood. Recombination joined TRBV18 with TRBJ1-1, with TRBD1 tentatively as D gene (6 bases match). The nucleotide sequence reads TGTGCCAGCTCATTAACAGGGAAAGCTTGCTTT. Its protein is CASSLTGKACF.